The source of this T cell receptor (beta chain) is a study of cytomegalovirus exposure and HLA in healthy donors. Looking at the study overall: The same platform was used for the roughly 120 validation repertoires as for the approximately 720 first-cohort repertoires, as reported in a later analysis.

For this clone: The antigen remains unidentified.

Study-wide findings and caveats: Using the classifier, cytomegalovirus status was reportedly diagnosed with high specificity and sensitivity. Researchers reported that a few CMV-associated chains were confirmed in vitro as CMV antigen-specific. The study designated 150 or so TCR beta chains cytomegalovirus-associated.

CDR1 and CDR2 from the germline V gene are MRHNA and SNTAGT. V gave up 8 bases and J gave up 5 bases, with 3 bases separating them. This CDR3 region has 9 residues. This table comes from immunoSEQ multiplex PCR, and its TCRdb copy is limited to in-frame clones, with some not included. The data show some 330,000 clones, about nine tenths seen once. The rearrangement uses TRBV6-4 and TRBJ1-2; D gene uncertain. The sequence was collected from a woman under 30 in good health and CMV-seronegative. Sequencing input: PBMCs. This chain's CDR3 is CASRYGYTF. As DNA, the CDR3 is TGTGCCAGCCGGTATGGCTACACCTTC.